The entry below describes one TCR beta chain. The sample is drawn from a study of blood T cell repertoires in COVID-19. Across the whole study: Acute and convalescent COVID-19 samples came from the United States, Italy and Spain.

Methods used by the authors: Nucleated cell number was recorded as an estimate derived from reference gene primer amplification. Data came from immunoSEQ multiplex PCR; TCRdb stores just in-frame clones and leaves some out. From that table come the V and J calls and clone size; the DNA was used to work out D and trimming. The table has roughly 500,000 clones, 89% seen once; the top ten hold approximately 0.9%. J gave up 4 bases and V 7 bases, and 12 bases lay outside the gene matches. The germline V gene encodes CDR1 SGHRS and CDR2 YFSETQ. The CDR3 runs to 17 residues. This sequence joins TRBV5-1 and TRBJ2-2, with 11 bases that match TRBD1. The sequenced sample was peripheral blood. The receptor was isolated from a young man with COVID-19, enrolled during active disease. The DNA for the CDR3 is TGCGCCAGCGGTTCGGCCCGCGGGACAGGGGGCACCGGGGAGCTGTTTTTT. Translating it yields CASGSARGTGGTGELFF.